The 26 T cell receptor beta chains in this list originate from one sample, sequenced in a study of PD-L1 blockade in urothelial cancer. Generated by immunoSEQ multiplex PCR, the TCRdb table keeps only in-frame clones and is missing some. The repertoire holds 58,000 or so clones, with 85% to 90% as singletons. Source: PBMCs, taken around atezolizumab (anti-PD-L1) treatment. These receptors were collected from a man in his forties or fifties with urothelial cancer.

The V call is TRBV7-8, the J call TRBJ2-7, with TRBD1 matching 9 bases. From germline, CDR1 is SGHVS and CDR2 FQNEAQ. V lost 5 bases and J lost 7; bases outside the gene matches: 15. The CDR3 has 16 residues. The CDR3 DNA reads as TGTGCCAGCAGCCCCCTCCCCGGTACAGGGGGCCTGGAGCAGTACTTC. Its protein product is CASSPLPGTGGLEQYF.

In the case of this clone: The sample holds other DNA sequences that translate to the same CDR3. The CDR3 DNA is TGTGCCAGCTCGACAGGAGAATATGGCTACACCTTC. Its translation: CASSTGEYGYTF. The chain is built from TRBV19 and TRBJ1-2; tentatively, D is TRBD1 (6 bases). The length of the CDR3 is 12 residues. Between the trimmed V and J ends, which lost 9 bases and 5 bases, there was a span of 13 bases. The germline V gene has CDR1 LNHDA and CDR2 SQIVND (reference sequence).

The chain is built from TRBV9 and TRBJ2-2; D remains ambiguous. V was shortened by 3 bases and J by 1 base, with 7 bases between the two germline ends. CDR3 length equals 14 residues. Germline CDR1 is SGDLS and CDR2 is YYNGEE. CDR3 DNA: TGTGCCAGCAGCGCCCGACAGAACACCGGGGAGCTGTTTTTT. This encodes CASSARQNTGELFF.

The V gene is TRBV5-6, the J gene TRBJ2-5, with D unclear. V lost 0 bases and J 0 bases, leaving 9 bases between the germline ends. Germline V CDR1 and CDR2: SGHDT, YYEEEE. This CDR3 has 15 residues. The CDR3 nucleotides read TGTGCCAGCAGCTTGGGGCAGGTTAACCAAGAGACCCAGTACTTC. Residues: CASSLGQVNQETQYF.

This rearrangement joins TRBV4-1 to TRBJ1-5; D is perhaps TRBD1 (5 bases). Trimming removed 4 bases at V and 1 base at J, with 11 bases between. The CDR3 is 15 amino acids. The germline CDR1 and CDR2 sequences are MGHRA and YSYEKL. The CDR3 reads CASSLKDRSNQPQHF. The CDR3 bases are TGCGCCAGCAGCCTGAAAGACAGAAGCAATCAGCCCCAGCATTTT.

The gene calls are TRBV5-1 and TRBJ1-3, with D possibly matching TRBD1 (6 bases). The length of the CDR3 is 14 residues. Germline V gene data show CDR1 as SGHRS and CDR2 as YFSETQ. The germline V and J ends were trimmed by 4 bases and 1 base, with 9 bases remaining between them. CDR3 loop: CASSPGQSGNTIYF. Written as DNA, the CDR3 is TGCGCCAGCAGCCCTGGACAGTCTGGAAACACCATATATTTT.

This rearrangement joins TRBV28 to TRBJ1-5; D is possibly TRBD1 (6 bases). V dropped 7 bases and J dropped 1 base, with 14 bases sitting between them. The germline V gene has CDR1 MDHEN and CDR2 SYDVKM. The CDR3 runs 15 residues. CDR3 sequence: CASIYSRGSNQPQHF. The CDR3 DNA sequence: TGTGCCAGCATCTACAGCAGGGGAAGCAATCAGCCCCAGCATTTT.

This clone was counted once. The chain employs TRBV5-1 and TRBJ2-7; 9 nucleotides line up with TRBD1. Germline V CDR1 and CDR2: SGHRS, YFSETQ. CDR3 length equals 15 residues. J was trimmed by 7 bases and V by 2 bases; bases with no gene match: 10. The DNA of the CDR3 is TGCGCCAGCAGCTTTTTGGGACAGGGAAGGTGGGAGCAGTACTTC. This codes for CASSFLGQGRWEQYF.

The CDR3 sequence: CASSAQGAYQPQHF. DNA for the CDR3: TGTGCCAGTAGTGCACAGGGGGCATATCAGCCCCAGCATTTT. The chain uses TRBV19 and TRBJ1-5; 9 bases agree with TRBD1. This CDR3 has 14 amino acids. Germline V lookup: CDR1 LNHDA, CDR2 SQIVND (reference sequence). The ends lost 5 bases at V and 5 bases at J; junction bases unmatched: 4.

The chain couples TRBV15 to TRBJ1-5; TRBD1 aligns across 7 bases. This CDR3 has 18 amino acids. Trimming at V came to 2 bases and at J to 0 bases, leaving 10 bases not matched to a gene. Germline CDR1 and CDR2: LNHNV and YYDKDF (reference sequence). CDR3 coding DNA: TGTGCCACCAGCAGACCCTCCGGGACAGCGAATAGCAATCAGCCCCAGCATTTT. Its protein product is CATSRPSGTANSNQPQHF.

V and J are TRBV11-2 and TRBJ2-7; TRBD1 agrees at 9 bases. This CDR3 is built from 15 residues. With V trimmed by 1 base and J by 2 bases, 3 bases remained unmatched. CDR1 is SGHAT, CDR2 FQNNGV, per germline. The CDR3 sequence is CASSLGTGAPYEQYF. The CDR3 DNA reads as TGTGCCAGCAGCTTAGGGACAGGGGCCCCCTACGAGCAGTACTTC.

The chain is built from TRBV5-1 and TRBJ2-1; D may be TRBD2 (6 bases). The CDR3 is made up of 14 amino acids. The V gene's germline CDR1 is SGHRS and CDR2 YFSETQ. Trimming pared 2 bases from V and 5 bases from J, leaving 11 bases between. This CDR3 is CASSFTGVHNEQFF. CDR3 bases: TGCGCCAGCAGCTTCACGGGGGTCCACAATGAGCAGTTCTTC.

This clone has only one observation. V usage is TRBV15 and J usage is TRBJ2-7; 11 bases are shared with TRBD1. V trimming: 9 bases; J trimming: 6 bases; junction bases outside the gene matches: 19. The CDR3 has 17 amino acids. Germline assignment: CDR1 LNHNV and CDR2 YYDKDF (reference sequence). The CDR3 bases are TGTGCCACTTCGGGACAGGGGGACTTCTACCCTCTAGCCGAGCAGTACTTC. Translated: CATSGQGDFYPLAEQYF.

The chain is built from TRBV28 and TRBJ1-1, with 8 bases lining up with TRBD1. The CDR3 runs to 14 residues. V dropped 8 bases and J dropped 5; count of bases not matched to a gene: 10. Germline loops: CDR1 MDHEN, CDR2 SYDVKM. CDR3 DNA: TGTGCCAGCGCCCCTGGGACAGGACTTACTGAAGCTTTCTTT. It translates to CASAPGTGLTEAFF.

The V and J genes are TRBV4-1 and TRBJ2-1; perhaps TRBD2 as D (6 bases). This CDR3 comprises 13 residues. V was pared by 4 bases and J by 14 bases, with 18 bases between. Germline CDR1 and CDR2: MGHRA and YSYEKL. CDR3 loop: CASSLGPGEKEFF. Written as DNA, the CDR3 is TGCGCCAGCAGCCTGGGACCGGGGGAAAAAGAGTTCTTC.

This clone is categorized as large (0.1 to 1%). V usage is TRBV19 and J usage is TRBJ2-7; D is perhaps TRBD1 (6 bases). CDR1 and CDR2 from the germline V gene are LNHDA and SQIVND (reference sequence). Trimming took off 4 bases at V and 2 bases at J, with 12 bases between the two ends. CDR3 length: 14 amino acids. CDR3 residues: CASSTTGTPYEQYF. The DNA for the CDR3 is TGTGCCAGTAGTACCACAGGGACCCCCTACGAGCAGTACTTC. Together with reference TRBV19 and TRBJ2-7, the CDR3 gives the full variable domain: DGGITQSPKYLFRKEGQNVTLSCEQNLNHDAMYWYRQDPGQGLRLIYYSQIVNDFQKGDIAEGYSVSREKKESFPLTVTSAQKNPTAFYLCASSTTGTPYEQYFGPGTRLTVT.

In this sample, this clone turned up a few times. This chain uses TRBV2 with TRBJ2-5; maybe TRBD2 (6 bases). From germline, CDR1 is SNHLY and CDR2 FYNNEI. This CDR3 spans 15 amino acids. The V end lost 4 bases, the J end lost 6 bases, and 18 bases lay between the germline ends. Here the CDR3 reads CASSVRGTSGQTQYF. CDR3 DNA sequence: TGTGCCAGCAGTGTTCGGGGGACTTCCGGCCAGACCCAGTACTTC.

This clone occurred once. DNA for the CDR3: TGCAGCGTTGAGAGCACCGGGGAGCTGTTTTTT. Residues: CSVESTGELFF. The rearrangement joins TRBV29-1 to TRBJ2-2, with D unclear. This CDR3 is 11 amino acids long. Per the germline V gene, CDR1 is SQVTM and CDR2 is ANQGSEA. Trimming shortened V by 3 bases and J by 4 bases, and 3 bases separated the two germline ends.

The chain carries TRBV9 and TRBJ1-2; the match to TRBD1 covers 9 bases. From germline, CDR1 is SGDLS and CDR2 YYNGEE. J lost 5 bases, V lost 7 bases, and 9 bases had no gene match. There are 14 residues in the CDR3. The CDR3 DNA reads TGTGCCAGCGAGAGGACAGGGGCGGGTTATGGCTACACCTTC. Translated, it gives CASERTGAGYGYTF.

The chain has TRBV19 and TRBJ2-2; 7 nucleotides agree with TRBD2. Trimming cost V 3 bases and J 5 bases; bases outside gene matches: 3. The CDR3 consists of 14 residues. Germline V gives CDR1 LNHDA, CDR2 SQIVND (reference sequence). The CDR3 DNA sequence: TGTGCCAGTAGTATGGACGGGAGGACCGGGGAGCTGTTTTTT. Its translation: CASSMDGRTGELFF.

V usage is TRBV10-1 and J usage is TRBJ1-1, with D possibly TRBD1 on 5 matching bases. V lost 7 bases and J 2 bases, leaving 11 bases between the germline ends. The CDR3 extends over 13 amino acids. The germline V gene encodes CDR1 WNHNN and CDR2 SYGVQD (reference sequence). The CDR3: CASKRGTNTEAFF. The CDR3 DNA sequence: TGCGCCAGCAAGAGAGGGACTAACACTGAAGCTTTCTTT.

V usage is TRBV30 and J usage is TRBJ2-3; TRBD2 agrees at 14 bases. After removal of 5 bases from V and 4 bases from J, the junction contained 2 bases not matched to a gene. The CDR3 is 14 amino acids. CDR1 is GTSNPN, CDR2 SVGIG, per germline (reference sequence). CDR3 in DNA: TGTGCCTGGGGACTAGCGGGAGGATCAGATACGCAGTATTTT. Its protein product is CAWGLAGGSDTQYF.

The chain couples TRBV2 to TRBJ2-7, with D maybe TRBD2 (6 bases). V was trimmed by 8 bases and J by 0 bases, leaving 20 bases between them. Germline V lookup: CDR1 SNHLY, CDR2 FYNNEI. CDR3 length: 16 residues. The CDR3, as DNA: TGTGCCAGCGGGGGACGGGGACTTTCCTTCTCCTACGAGCAGTACTTC. It encodes CASGGRGLSFSYEQYF. The full variable domain, rest sourced from reference TRBV2 and TRBJ2-7, is EPEVTQTPSHQVTQMGQEVILRCVPISNHLYFYWYRQILGQKVEFLVSFYNNEISEKSEIFDDQFSVERPDGSNFTLKIRSTKLEDSAMYFCASGGRGLSFSYEQYFGPGTRLTVT.

By its share, this clone is medium-sized (0.01 to 0.1%). J is TRBJ2-7 and V is TRBV27; maybe TRBD2 (6 bases). Germline V gives CDR1 MNHEY, CDR2 SMNVEV (reference sequence). Trimming pared 0 bases from V and 4 bases from J, leaving 16 bases between. This CDR3 is 16 amino acids long. In nucleotides, the CDR3 is TGTGCCAGCAGTTTATCGATTGGCGGGAAGAGATACGAGCAGTACTTC. This sequence encodes CASSLSIGGKRYEQYF.

The chain links TRBV5-1 to TRBJ2-3, with D perhaps matching TRBD1 (5 bases). The germline V and J ends were trimmed by 7 bases and 6 bases, with 18 bases remaining between them. Germline V lookup: CDR1 SGHRS, CDR2 YFSETQ. The CDR3 loop spans 14 amino acids. CDR3 in amino acids: CASFELIGADTQYF. CDR3 sequence (DNA): TGCGCCAGCTTCGAACTAATAGGGGCGGATACGCAGTATTTT.

The J gene is TRBJ2-7, the V gene TRBV7-2; TRBD1 aligns across 9 bases. CDR1 is SGHTA, CDR2 FQGNSA, per germline. The CDR3 is 14 amino acids. V was pared by 5 bases and J by 1 base, with 3 bases of the junction left unmatched. The CDR3 reads CASSRGTGSYEQYF. The CDR3 nucleotides read TGTGCCAGCAGCCGGGGGACAGGGTCCTACGAGCAGTACTTC. The whole variable domain, filled in from reference TRBV7-2 and TRBJ2-7, reads GAGVSQSPSNKVTEKGKDVELRCDPISGHTALYWYRQSLGQGLEFLIYFQGNSAPDKSGLPSDRFSAERTGGSVSTLTIQRTQQEDSAVYLCASSRGTGSYEQYFGPGTRLTVT.